The clone carrying this T cell receptor beta chain was counted a few times. The antigen remains undetermined. This sample was taken from a study of T-cell reconstitution after alpha-beta-depleted transplantation in children. Study-wide findings and caveats: At the one-year point after transplant, T-cell counts and TCRbeta diversity were found to come mostly from T cells that had been newly produced.

Researchers prepared the TCRbeta library using unique molecular identifiers, the study reports. TCRdb reprocessed the PCR reads with MiXCR, giving one entry per CDR3 protein. The repertoire holds 60,000 to 100,000 distinct CDR3 sequences, with around a sixth as singletons. Germline V gene lookup returns CDR1 SEHNR and CDR2 FQNEAQ (reference sequence). V lost 7 bases to trimming and J lost 5 bases, with 9 bases between them. CDR3 length equals 12 residues. The TCR was taken from a male patient between 2 and 15 years old who had a stem cell transplant for acute lymphoblastic leukemia, so the T cells may come from the graft donor. V and J are TRBV7-9 and TRBJ2-1; D might be TRBD2 (6 bases). This material consisted of PBMCs, mostly from graft donor cells, taken 360 days after TCRalphabeta/CD19-depleted stem cell transplant. The CDR3 DNA sequence: TGTGCCAGCACTAGGAGGGACAATGAGCAGTTCTTC. Translating it yields CASTRRDNEQFF.